Sequencing of this TCR beta chain was carried out in a study of T cells after yellow fever vaccination (dated by TCRdb to the late 2010s). Context from the whole study: Libraries from fractions with low cell numbers were prepared with the SMART-Seq v4 Ultra Low Input RNA kit. Blood samples were taken at several timepoints before and after primary and secondary immunization, and bulk PBMC replicates and cell subsets were isolated. Bulk TCR alpha and beta repertoires were sequenced longitudinally to track T-cell clones before and after primary and booster YFV17D yellow fever vaccination. Two healthy male donors, one aged 18 to 29 and one aged 30 to 39 years, were included in the cohort.

What this sample's treatment or condition label stands for: live attenuated yellow fever vaccine strain. A standard Ficoll-Paque protocol was used to isolate PBMCs from peripheral blood. Dynabeads CD4 and CD8 positive selection kits were used to isolate the CD4 and CD8 T-cell fractions. TriZol was used to extract RNA from bulk PBMCs, CD4 and CD8 fractions, and dextramer-positive and dextramer-negative fractions. TCR cDNA was synthesized by 5'RACE template switching, through which a universal primer site and unique molecular identifiers were introduced. Priming for cDNA synthesis came from both the TCR alpha and TCR beta constant segments. Libraries were amplified in two PCR steps, with sample barcodes and sequencing adapters added in the second step. Sequencing of the libraries was done on either Illumina HiSeq 2500 (2x100 bp) or NovaSeq (2x150 bp). Per the original workflow: Demultiplexing of reads and collapsing into UMI consensus sequences were performed with MIGEC, and V(D)J alignment was carried out with MiXCR. Vaccine-responding clonotypes were identified with edgeR using replicate PBMC samples, with FDR below 0.01 and a log2 fold change above 5 up to day 15 being required. Each bulk clonotype was labeled CD4 or CD8 based on which sequenced repertoire, CD4 or CD8, contained the clonotype at higher abundance. TCRdb trimmed the raw reads at Q25, called clones with MiXCR and kept productive beta chains. Rows matching on CDR3 protein sequence are summarized as one entry with the most common DNA and genes. What appears here as the V and J calls and clone size reflects TCRdb's work, not the paper's. For this sample the table gives 100,000 to 150,000 distinct CDR3 sequences, of which 7.4% were detected only once. The biggest ten clones account for 2.5% of the sample.

This clonotype was detected many times. Its specific antigen is unknown. The record has no base qualities; no much larger clone is one base away. The investigation overall reported the following: Computational filtering was needed because FACS-sorted repertoires could contain abundant contaminating clonotypes from the bulk population. A small fraction of clonotypes showed up in both the CD4 and CD8 compartments, probably as a result of convergent recombination. The secondary T-cell response was weaker than the primary response but faster, peaking on day 5 instead of day 15. Because only two donors were included in the study, the extent to which the findings can be generalized is limited. Most clones expanded after primary vaccination (almost 97% of CD4 and 88% of CD8) were re-detected after the booster, suggesting that broad memory maintenance occurred.

Including the terminal cysteine and phenylalanine, the CDR3 comprises 16 residues. Solely the CDR3 DNA is kept, with 48 bases framed from the first base. CDR1 and CDR2 are drawn from the germline V gene (reference sequence): SEHNR, FQNEAQ. Here the chain combines TRBV7-9 and TRBJ2-6, with 10 central nucleotides matching TRBD1. Sequenced here: CD4+ T cells sorted from PBMCs, sampled less than 11 days after the first yellow fever vaccination. This sequence originates from a man aged 18 to 29 who received the YFV17D yellow fever vaccine. The DNA sequence is as follows: TGTGCTGCGAAGGGACAGGGGCACTCTGGGGCCAACGTCCTGACTTTC. The resulting protein is CAAKGQGHSGANVLTF.